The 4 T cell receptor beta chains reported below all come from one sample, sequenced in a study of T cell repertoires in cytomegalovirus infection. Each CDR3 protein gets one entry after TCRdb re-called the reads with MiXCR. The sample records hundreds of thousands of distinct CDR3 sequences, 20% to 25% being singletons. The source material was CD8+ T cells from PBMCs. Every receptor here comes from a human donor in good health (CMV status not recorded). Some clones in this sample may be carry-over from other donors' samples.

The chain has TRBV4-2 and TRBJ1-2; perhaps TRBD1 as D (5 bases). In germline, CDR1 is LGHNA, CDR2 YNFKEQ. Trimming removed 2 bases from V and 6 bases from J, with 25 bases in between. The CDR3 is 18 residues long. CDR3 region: CASSQIPDFPGPGNGYTF. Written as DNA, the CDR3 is TGTGCCAGCAGCCAAATCCCAGATTTTCCGGGACCGGGCAATGGCTACACCTTC.

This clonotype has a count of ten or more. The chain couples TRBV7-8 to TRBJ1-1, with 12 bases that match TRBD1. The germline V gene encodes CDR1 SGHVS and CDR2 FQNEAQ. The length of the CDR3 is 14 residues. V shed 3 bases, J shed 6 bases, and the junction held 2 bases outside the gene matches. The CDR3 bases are TGTGCCAGCAGCTTGGGGACAGGGGGCCCTGAAGCTTTCTTT. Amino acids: CASSLGTGGPEAFF. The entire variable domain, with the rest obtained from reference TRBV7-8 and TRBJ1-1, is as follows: GAGVSQSPRYKVAKRGQDVALRCDPISGHVSLFWYQQALGQGPEFLTYFQNEAQLDKSGLPSDRFFAERPEGSVSTLKIQRTQQEDSAVYLCASSLGTGGPEAFFGQGTRLTVV.

CDR3 amino acids: CASHYLTRGGELFF. The CDR3 coding sequence is TGTGCCAGCCACTACTTAACGAGGGGCGGGGAGCTGTTTTTT. The V gene is TRBV6-6, the J gene TRBJ2-2; D is possibly TRBD1 or TRBD2 (5 bases each). Germline V CDR1 and CDR2: MNHNY, SVGAGI (reference sequence). The length of the CDR3 is 14 residues. V dropped 8 bases and J dropped 7 bases, with 17 bases sitting between them.

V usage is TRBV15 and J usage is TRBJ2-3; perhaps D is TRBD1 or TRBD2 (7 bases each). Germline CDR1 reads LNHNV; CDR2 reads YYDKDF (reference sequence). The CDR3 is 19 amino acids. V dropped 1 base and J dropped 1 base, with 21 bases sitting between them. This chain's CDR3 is CATSRAPSFAGGGTDTQYF. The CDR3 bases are TGTGCCACCAGCAGAGCACCTTCCTTTGCAGGGGGGGGCACAGATACGCAGTATTTT.